The next 30 T cell receptor beta chains were all read from a single sample in a study of blood T cell repertoires in COVID-19. Assay used: immunoSEQ multiplex PCR; TCRdb lists only in-frame clones, some missing. Found here are approximately 29,000 clones, 85% of them singletons; the top ten hold approximately 18%. Sequenced sample: peripheral blood. These receptors all come from a woman aged 55-70 years with active COVID-19.

The CDR3: CASNRRDEQFF. CDR3 in DNA: TGTGCCAGCAATAGACGGGATGAGCAGTTCTTC. This sequence joins TRBV28 and TRBJ2-1, with D uncertain. Trimming took off 7 bases at V and 8 bases at J, with 9 bases between the two ends. Germline loops: CDR1 MDHEN, CDR2 SYDVKM. The CDR3 sequence is 11 residues long.

The rearrangement uses TRBV5-4 and TRBJ2-5, with 8 bases fitting TRBD1. This CDR3 has 13 amino acids. Germline V CDR1 and CDR2: SGHNT, YYREEE (reference sequence). Trimming took 4 bases from V and 5 from J; bases not matched to a gene: 4. The CDR3 DNA follows: TGTGCCAGCAGCACAGGGGGGCAGGAGACCCAGTACTTC. As protein: CASSTGGQETQYF.

This rearrangement joins TRBV12-5 to TRBJ2-5, with a possible D match to TRBD2 (6 bases). Germline CDR1 LGHNT, CDR2 FRNRAP. V lost 7 bases to trimming and J lost 4 bases, with 19 bases between them. The CDR3 sequence is 15 residues long. CDR3 loop: CASAVTGLQRETQYF. The DNA for the CDR3 is TGTGCTAGTGCCGTTACGGGACTCCAGAGAGAGACCCAGTACTTC.

V and J are TRBV6-6 and TRBJ1-1, with D possibly matching TRBD1 (5 bases). The CDR3 is 12 amino acids. Trimming cost V 3 bases and J 10 bases, with 12 bases left between them. CDR1 MNHNY and CDR2 SVGAGI come from the germline V gene (reference sequence). The CDR3 DNA reads as TGTGCCAGCAGTTATCTGGGGCGGGGAGCTTTCTTT. This codes for CASSYLGRGAFF.

The V and J genes are TRBV27 and TRBJ2-6; D remains ambiguous. The CDR3 has 14 amino acids. The V end lost 6 bases, the J end lost 2 bases, and 8 bases lay between the germline ends. The germline gives CDR1 MNHEY, CDR2 SMNVEV (reference sequence). The CDR3 reads CASSSAAGANVLTF. CDR3 sequence (DNA): TGTGCCAGCAGCTCGGCGGCTGGGGCCAACGTCCTGACTTTC.

The rearrangement uses TRBV2 and TRBJ2-5, with D perhaps matching TRBD1 (5 bases). Germline V CDR1 and CDR2: SNHLY, FYNNEI. Trimming pared 7 bases from V and 2 bases from J, leaving 14 bases between. This CDR3 region has 14 residues. In nucleotides, the CDR3 is TGTGCCAGCATACGACAGTACTTTCAAGAGACCCAGTACTTC. Translated: CASIRQYFQETQYF.

In DNA, the CDR3 is TGCGCCAGCAGCTTGGCCACAGGGCAGCTCTATGGCTACACCTTC. Protein product: CASSLATGQLYGYTF. The V gene is TRBV5-1, the J gene TRBJ1-2, with a weak D call TRBD1 (6 bases). This CDR3 is built from 15 residues. Trimming cost V 0 bases and J 4 bases, with 13 bases left between them. CDR1 is SGHRS, CDR2 YFSETQ, per germline.

The chain couples TRBV2 to TRBJ2-2, with TRBD1 identical over 7 bases. Trimming at V came to 5 bases and at J to 0 bases, leaving 3 bases not matched to a gene. The CDR3 has 15 amino acids. CDR1 and CDR2 (germline): SNHLY, FYNNEI. The CDR3 spells CASSNRGPNTGELFF. The CDR3 DNA follows: TGTGCCAGCAGTAACAGGGGACCGAACACCGGGGAGCTGTTTTTT.

The chain joins TRBV29-1 to TRBJ2-3, with D possibly being TRBD2 (6 bases). The length of the CDR3 is 14 residues. The V and J ends lost 7 bases and 1 base respectively, with 15 bases between them. Germline-derived CDR1 and CDR2 are SQVTM and ANQGSEA. CDR3 amino acids: CSAGRREGTDTQYF. Here the CDR3 DNA reads TGCAGCGCTGGCCGGAGGGAGGGCACAGATACGCAGTATTTT.

V usage is TRBV5-1 and J usage is TRBJ2-7; 11 bases align to TRBD1. This CDR3 is 13 amino acids long. V lost 7 bases to trimming and J lost 6 bases; unmatched junction nucleotides: 6. Germline V lookup: CDR1 SGHRS, CDR2 YFSETQ. The CDR3 sequence: CASRDRGSGEQYF. As DNA, the CDR3 is TGCGCCAGCCGGGACAGGGGGTCCGGCGAGCAGTACTTC.

V is TRBV5-6 and J is TRBJ1-6; the D is unclear. Per germline, CDR1 SGHDT and CDR2 YYEEEE. V was pared by 2 bases and J by 7 bases, with 16 bases between. This CDR3 contains 16 residues. CDR3 sequence: CASSFWSGYNNSPLHF. CDR3 in DNA: TGTGCCAGCAGCTTTTGGTCAGGCTATAACAATTCACCCCTCCACTTT.

The V call is TRBV19, the J call TRBJ1-3; no definite D call. V was pared by 3 bases and J by 0 bases, with 9 bases between. The CDR3 is made up of 15 amino acids. CDR1 and CDR2 (germline): LNHDA, SQIVND (reference sequence). CDR3 bases: TGTGCCAGTAGTATGCTCCGGGGCTCTGGAAACACCATATATTTT. This encodes CASSMLRGSGNTIYF.

V usage is TRBV25-1 and J usage is TRBJ2-1; no clear D gene. The length of the CDR3 is 12 residues. The germline gives CDR1 MGHDK, CDR2 SYGVNS. The V end was cut by 0 bases, the J end by 7 bases, with 4 bases between. The CDR3 reads CASSEYGNEQFF. The CDR3 region has the DNA TGTGCCAGCAGTGAATACGGGAATGAGCAGTTCTTC.

The gene calls are TRBV5-1 and TRBJ2-1; 12 nucleotides agree with TRBD2. The CDR3 totals 19 residues. With 0 bases clipped from V and 0 bases from J, the junction kept 7 bases outside the gene matches. CDR1 and CDR2 (germline): SGHRS, YFSETQ. The CDR3 is CASSLGLAGAVGSYNEQFF. For the CDR3, the DNA is TGCGCCAGCAGCTTGGGACTAGCGGGAGCCGTGGGCTCCTACAATGAGCAGTTCTTC.

The V gene is TRBV7-8, the J gene TRBJ2-1; weak D call: TRBD2 (5 bases). This CDR3 contains 16 residues. Germline V lookup: CDR1 SGHVS, CDR2 FQNEAQ. The V and J ends lost 1 base and 5 bases respectively, with 15 bases between them. CDR3 coding DNA: TGTGCCAGCAGCTTAGTGGAGGACCGGTTCCACAATGAGCAGTTCTTC. Amino acid sequence: CASSLVEDRFHNEQFF.

This chain joins TRBV5-1 and TRBJ2-1; D is unclear. This CDR3 region has 13 residues. Germline V lookup: CDR1 SGHRS, CDR2 YFSETQ. V lost 4 bases and J 2 bases, leaving 7 bases between the germline ends. In nucleotides, the CDR3 is TGCGCCAGCAGCCTGCTAACCTACAATGAGCAGTTCTTC. Its translation is CASSLLTYNEQFF.

The rearrangement links TRBV19 to TRBJ1-6; tentatively, D is TRBD1 (6 bases). V was cut by 2 bases and J by 7 bases, with 6 bases left in between. Germline-derived CDR1 and CDR2 are LNHDA and SQIVND (reference sequence). The CDR3 loop spans 13 amino acids. The CDR3 DNA reads as TGTGCCAGTAGTATAACAGGGAATTCACCCCTCCACTTT. The encoded protein is CASSITGNSPLHF.

This chain connects TRBV5-4 to TRBJ2-2; no clear D gene. Looked up from germline, CDR1 is SGHNT and CDR2 is YYREEE (reference sequence). Trimming removed 4 bases from V and 4 bases from J, with 14 bases in between. The CDR3 runs to 15 residues. This chain's CDR3 is CASSTVSAATGELFF. CDR3 coding DNA: TGTGCCAGCAGCACAGTTTCCGCAGCCACCGGGGAGCTGTTTTTT. Looking up the rest from reference TRBV5-4 and TRBJ2-2 gives the full variable domain: ETGVTQSPTHLIKTRGQQVTLRCSSQSGHNTVSWYQQALGQGPQFIFQYYREEENGRGNFPPRFSGLQFPNYSSELNVNALELDDSALYLCASSTVSAATGELFFGEGSRLTVL.

The table lists this clone with a few counts. The V call is TRBV15, the J call TRBJ1-5; D uncertain. This CDR3 region has 13 residues. The germline V and J ends were trimmed by 0 bases and 7 bases, with 7 bases remaining between them. Germline V gives CDR1 LNHNV, CDR2 YYDKDF (reference sequence). CDR3 nucleotide sequence: TGTGCCACCAGCAGAGATTTAGAACAGCCCCAGCATTTT. This gives the protein CATSRDLEQPQHF.

This clone was found once. The genes are TRBV10-3 and TRBJ1-1, with D perhaps matching TRBD1 (5 bases). Germline CDR1 and CDR2: ENHRY and SYGVKD. The CDR3 is made up of 15 amino acids. Trimming cost V 2 bases and J 4 bases, with 14 bases left between them. Written as DNA, the CDR3 is TGTGCCATCAGTGAGAGCGGGGGACGTGGCACTGAAGCTTTCTTT. It specifies CAISESGGRGTEAFF.

The V and J genes are TRBV5-1 and TRBJ2-7, with 14 bases that match TRBD2. Trimming took 2 bases from V and 3 from J; bases not matched to a gene: 7. The CDR3 loop spans 17 amino acids. In germline, CDR1 is SGHRS, CDR2 YFSETQ. The CDR3 reads CASSLGTSGSAVYEQYF. The CDR3 DNA sequence: TGCGCCAGCAGCTTAGGGACTAGCGGGAGTGCGGTCTACGAGCAGTACTTC. Full variable domain (rest looked up from reference TRBV5-1 and TRBJ2-7): KAGVTQTPRYLIKTRGQQVTLSCSPISGHRSVSWYQQTPGQGLQFLFEYFSETQRNKGNFPGRFSGRQFSNSRSEMNVSTLELGDSALYLCASSLGTSGSAVYEQYFGPGTRLTVT.

The chain's CDR3 is CASSHSGRYNEQFF. CDR3 sequence (DNA): TGTGCCAGCAGCCATAGCGGGAGGTACAATGAGCAGTTCTTC. V gene TRBV5-4 combines with J gene TRBJ2-1, with 10 bases aligning to TRBD2. This CDR3 has 14 residues. V dropped 4 bases and J dropped 4; count of bases not matched to a gene: 2. CDR1 is SGHNT, CDR2 YYREEE, per germline (reference sequence).

J is TRBJ2-5 and V is TRBV28, with 14 bases matching TRBD2. This CDR3 region has 18 residues. Germline assignment: CDR1 MDHEN and CDR2 SYDVKM. V shed 5 bases, J shed 4 bases, and the junction held 12 bases outside the gene matches. The CDR3 is CASSVAGTSGGLVETQYF. The CDR3 region has the DNA TGTGCCAGCAGTGTCGCCGGGACTAGCGGGGGTCTAGTAGAGACCCAGTACTTC.

By its share, this clone is medium-sized. In nucleotides, the CDR3 is TGTGCCAGCAGCGTCGAACCGGGACTACCGCAAACCCAGTACTTC. This sequence encodes CASSVEPGLPQTQYF. The J gene is TRBJ2-5, the V gene TRBV9; 7 bases line up with TRBD2. The germline CDR1 and CDR2 sequences are SGDLS and YYNGEE. The CDR3 loop spans 15 amino acids. J lost 8 bases, V lost 2 bases, and 12 bases had no gene match.

The chain couples TRBV7-9 to TRBJ2-5; 10 nucleotides line up with TRBD1. The V gene's germline CDR1 is SEHNR and CDR2 FQNEAQ (reference sequence). V trimming: 1 base; J trimming: 7 bases; junction bases outside the gene matches: 3. The CDR3 runs to 14 residues. This chain's CDR3 is CASSLGGQGGTQYF. The CDR3 bases are TGTGCCAGCAGCTTAGGCGGACAGGGGGGGACCCAGTACTTC.

The V call is TRBV28, the J call TRBJ1-1; 7 nucleotides agree with TRBD1. CDR1 is MDHEN and CDR2 is SYDVKM in the germline V gene. V shed 6 bases and J 10 bases; nucleotides not matched to a gene: 8. This CDR3 spans 12 amino acids. CDR3 bases: TGTGCCAGCAGACATACAGGGGTCCGAGCTTTCTTT. Encoded protein: CASRHTGVRAFF.

This chain connects TRBV3-1 (or the pseudogene TRBV3-2) to TRBJ2-7, with D perhaps TRBD1 (6 bases). V lost 4 bases and J 6 bases, leaving 10 bases between the germline ends. This CDR3 is built from 12 residues. CDR1 is LGHDT, CDR2 YNNKEL, per germline (reference sequence). In DNA form, the CDR3 reads TGTGCCAGCAGCCCCCAAGGGGGCGAGCAGTACTTC. This sequence encodes CASSPQGGEQYF.

This chain links TRBV9 with TRBJ2-1; 8 positions match TRBD2. In germline, CDR1 is SGDLS, CDR2 YYNGEE. V shed 4 bases, J shed 4 bases, and the junction held 10 bases outside the gene matches. The CDR3 extends over 16 amino acids. DNA of the CDR3: TGTGCCAGCAGCTCCGGTCGGGGGGGGCTTTACAATGAGCAGTTCTTC. This gives the protein CASSSGRGGLYNEQFF.

V and J are TRBV6-5 and TRBJ2-2, with D unclear. The V gene's germline CDR1 is MNHEY and CDR2 SVGAGI. The CDR3 consists of 11 residues. Trimming pared 8 bases from V and 6 bases from J, leaving 7 bases between. The CDR3 nucleotides are TGTGCCAGCGGTAGAGCCGGGGAGCTGTTTTTT. Translating gives CASGRAGELFF.

The gene calls are TRBV4-2 and TRBJ2-5, with 12 bases that match TRBD2. V trimming: 3 bases; J trimming: 4 bases; junction bases outside the gene matches: 9. CDR1 is LGHNA and CDR2 is YNFKEQ in the germline V gene. The CDR3 consists of 17 residues. CDR3 coding DNA: TGTGCCAGCAGCCATTATGCTAGCGGGGGGGCTAGAGAGACCCAGTACTTC. Its translation is CASSHYASGGARETQYF.